This TCR beta chain was documented in a study of CD8+CD57+ T cells in acquired aplastic anemia. General observations from the study: The study identified under 30 CD8+ CDR3 sequences shared by patients and controls.

Genomic DNA, the template, was used for profiling of the TCR beta VDJ and CDR3. TCRdb analysed the reads with MiXCR anew, one entry per CDR3 protein. The repertoire holds about 220,000 distinct CDR3 sequences, 34% seen once, with 0.9% to 1.2% in the top ten. This clonotype was recorded at least ten times. Its antigen is not identified. Sequenced: sorted CD4+, CD8+, or CD8+CD57+ T cells (not recorded which) from PBMCs. The receptor's source is a human donor in good health, serving as a control.

CDR3 sequence reads: CASSLEGWRREGDEQFF. The CDR3 nucleotides are TGTGCCAGCAGCTTAGAAGGGTGGAGGAGGGAAGGAGATGAGCAGTTCTTC. The rearrangement uses TRBV7-9 and TRBJ2-1; D might be TRBD2 (6 bases). The CDR3 is 17 amino acids. V was shortened by 1 base and J by 8 bases, with 21 bases between the two germline ends. The germline V gene has CDR1 SEHNR and CDR2 FQNEAQ (reference sequence).